This record looks at one TCR beta chain sequence and its context. This clone's antigen is unknown. Base qualities are not provided; no much larger clone lies one nucleotide away. The data belong to a study of T cell responses to AZD1222 COVID-19 vaccine (dated by TCRdb to about 2021). As for the study more broadly: TCR sequencing covered more than 230 trial participants: 200 to 210 given two doses of AZD1222 and 26 given two doses of MenACWY control vaccine. Trial participants were enrolled by age into 18-55, 56-69 and 70-plus year subgroups, with approximately 150, 28 and 58 TCR-sequenced participants respectively. Study-wide findings and limitations: CD4 TCRs associated with the vaccine covered the entire spike protein, and the dominant responses were in regions 160-218 and 743-854. After two AZD1222 doses, spike-specific TCR breadth and depth were significantly higher than at day 0 and than in MenACWY recipients. In the small 56-69-year group, the increase in depth fell short of significance, most likely because of low power. Because no samples from the day 14 peak response were available, repertoires could be characterized only after the peak T cell response. Epitopes outside the regions mutated in the B.1.351 and B.1.1.7 variants were reportedly recognized by nearly half of the unique spike-specific TCRs. Participants were mostly white British and included more females than males, and it was suggested by the authors that clonal diversity may have been underestimated. Conclusions about previously exposed vaccinees were limited because only a handful of AZD1222 recipients were SARS-CoV-2 seropositive at baseline.

The CDR3 regions of human TCRbeta chains were analyzed by immunosequencing. Concerning the study's data processing: Repertoire TCRs were matched against a reference library of SARS-CoV-2-specific TCRs generated with the MIRA antigen-specificity platform. Breadth was defined as the fraction of unique TCRs that were SARS-CoV-2-associated. Depth was defined as the fraction of total T cells that were SARS-CoV-2-associated. Using the MIRA data, every spike-specific TCR was mapped to the spike region that the TCR reacted to and assigned to either a CD4 or a CD8 class. Log10-transformed breadth and depth values were compared by one-way ANOVA with Sidak's multiple comparisons tests. This is the immuneACCESS table as TCRdb keeps it, with only in-frame sequences that have V and J called. A part of the clones is gone; compared with another copy, unresolved V genes explain less than half, and the rest is unexplained. V and J calls plus clone size are reproduced from that table; the DNA served to infer D and trimming. The sample includes 130,000 to 150,000 clones, with just over 85% observed a single time. The ten largest make up 5% to 5.5% of the sample.

The germline V gene sets CDR1 to ENHRY and CDR2 to SYGVKD. A distance of 24 bases separates the germline ends of V and J, which lose 10 bases and 0 bases respectively. From the cysteine through the phenylalanine, the CDR3 covers 17 amino acids. CDR3 DNA only is kept here, 51 bases in frame from base 1. This sample's time point label indicates: about 28 days (+/-7) after the second vaccine dose. AZD1222 recipients whose second dose came at about 4 weeks and those whose second dose came at about 12 weeks were combined into one group, since spike-specific TCR depth and breadth did not differ between the two schedules. Samples from vaccinated people were obtained from the UK trials COV001 and COV002, which included a single-blind randomized controlled phase 2/3 trial of AZD1222 (ChAdOx1 nCoV-19) in healthy adults. For TCRbeta chain sequencing, PBMC samples from trial participants were taken at day 0 and at day 28 after the second dose.

The source is an adult who received the AZD1222 COVID-19 vaccine. The rearranged segments are TRBV10-3 and TRBJ1-2; D gene: possibly TRBD1, on 6 matching bases. The sample consisted of peripheral blood, taken 28 days after the second AZD1222 dose. The CDR3 amino acid sequence is: CANSQRDQKGANYGYTF. The DNA reads TGTGCCAACAGCCAGCGGGACCAAAAGGGGGCTAACTATGGCTACACCTTC.